This T cell receptor beta chain was found in a study of beta chain features in type 1 diabetes. Study-wide points: Shorter TCRB CDR3s, moderately but significantly so, were found in Type 1 diabetes patients in all four CD4+ subsets. When cDNA is sequenced, cells with high TCR expression could be over-represented. Insertions were fewer and deletions more numerous at VDJ junctions in type 1 diabetes patients.

Reverse transcribing all isolated RNA meant expressed TCRB transcripts were sequenced. The assay was immunoSEQ multiplex PCR, and TCRdb's table has in-frame clones only and misses some. The sample has under 350,000 clones; about 8.5% are singletons. About this clone: What it binds is not known.

The sequencing sample was made of central memory CD4+ T cells from blood. This clonotype was sampled from a young woman in good health.

As DNA, the CDR3 is TGTGCCAGTAGTCTTGGACAGGGGTCTTACTATGGCTACACCTTC. Protein sequence: CASSLGQGSYYGYTF. The rearrangement links TRBV19 to TRBJ1-2, with TRBD1 identical over 9 bases. The CDR3 has 15 residues. With 5 bases clipped from V and 3 bases from J, the junction kept 7 bases outside the gene matches. Per the germline V gene, CDR1 is LNHDA and CDR2 is SQIVND (reference sequence).